The clone carrying this TCR beta chain has a single count. Per the study methods: Counts of nucleated cells, estimated from reference gene primer amplification, were obtained. Sequencing used immunoSEQ multiplex PCR; TCRdb keeps in-frame clones, though not all of them. That table furnishes V, J and clone size, whereas the DNA furnished D and trimming. The repertoire consists of around 190,000 clones, with approximately 90% occurring once and the leading ten covering 10%. Germline-derived CDR1 and CDR2 are LGHDT and YNNKEL (reference sequence). This CDR3 is built from 20 residues. The ends were cut back, 0 bases at V and 0 bases at J, with 24 bases in the middle. The data are from a study of blood T cell repertoires in COVID-19. Study-level background: In each case, the material was cDNA or gDNA derived from T cells, B-cell-depleted T cells, or PBMCs.

Sequenced material: PBMCs or T cells enriched from blood (not recorded which). The chain recombines TRBV3-1 (or the pseudogene TRBV3-2) with TRBJ2-7, with D possibly TRBD2 on 6 matching bases. This TCR came from a man younger than 35 with acute COVID-19. CDR3 loop: CASSQDQLRESPWSSYEQYF. CDR3 coding DNA: TGTGCCAGCAGCCAAGATCAGCTGCGGGAAAGTCCCTGGAGCTCCTACGAGCAGTACTTC.